The sample holds a few counts of the clone carrying this T cell receptor beta chain. Antigen: not known. These data are taken from a study of OX40 agonist ivuxolimab in advanced cancers. Across the study: The eligibility criteria allowed prior anti-PD-1, anti-PD-L1 or anti-CTLA-4 therapy, and 40% had some.

Sequencing was performed with immunoSEQ multiplex PCR; in TCRdb, only in-frame clones are kept and a portion is missing. The sample shows tens of thousands of clones, roughly four fifths of them seen only once. Points from the study as a whole: At 0.1 to 3.0 mg/kg, CD4+ and CD8+ blood T cells expanded clonally by week 6.

The timepoints at which blood was sampled were baseline, cycle 4 day 1, and cycle 7 day 1. Trimming at V came to 5 bases and at J to 9 bases, leaving 12 bases not matched to a gene. CDR1 is PRHDT, CDR2 FYEKMQ, per germline (reference sequence). This CDR3 is 14 amino acids long. The chain links TRBV13 to TRBJ1-1, with 7 bases fitting TRBD1. Specimen: CD4+ or CD8+ T cells sorted from blood, collected in a trial of the OX40 agonist ivuxolimab. The receptor comes from an adult with an advanced solid tumor such as melanoma, head and neck, liver or kidney cancer. In DNA, the CDR3 is TGTGCCAGCAGCCGGCTCTCACAGGGGAGGAAAGCTTTCTTT. Translating gives CASSRLSQGRKAFF.